This T cell receptor (beta chain) was identified during a study of identical twins. Study-wide findings and caveats: Possibly, invariant MAIT and iNKT cells partly confounded zero-insertion analyses.

Healthy Caucasians, and only they, were the donors. A remark on this clonotype: Its antigen remains unidentified.

MiXCR was run by TCRdb on the 5' RACE reads, yielding one entry per CDR3 protein. The sample includes hundreds of thousands of distinct CDR3 sequences, over 15% of them seen just once. Trimming stripped 7 bases from V and 6 bases from J, with 16 bases between. This CDR3 is built from 14 residues. Another study also made use of these data, one on T cells expressing NK-cell markers. That study reports: Sequencing of TCR beta repertoires drew on sorted CD3+CD56+NKG2C+, CD3+CD56+NKG2C- and CD3+CD56-NKG2C+ T cells. One of the eight sequenced donors was seronegative, whereas the other seven were HCMV-seropositive.

The receptor was derived from a woman under 30 in good health. The chain links TRBV12-3 or TRBV12-4 to TRBJ2-1; possible D gene TRBD2, 6 bases. Sequenced sample: PBMCs. CDR3 in DNA: TGTGCCAGCAACCTGGGCGGGACTGCCAATGAGCAGTTCTTC. Translated: CASNLGGTANEQFF.